These T cell receptor beta chains were read from a single sample in a study of shared clonotypes between healthy human individuals. Measured with immunoSEQ multiplex PCR; TCRdb has only the in-frame clones, and not every one. The repertoire consists of under 2,500,000 clones, with almost 96% occurring once and the leading ten covering roughly 0.13%. Sequencing was carried out using naive CD4+ T cells sorted from blood. The receptors derive from a man younger than 35 in good health. Each CDR3 is given with its conserved first and last residue. Fields, in order: CDR3 protein, CDR3 DNA, V gene, J gene, D gene, CDR3 length, clone size. D genes are given only for firm matches. Some rows mark clone size as missing; the rest say once, few, many or name a class of expanded clone.

CASSETGTNQPQHF	TGCGCCAGCAGCGAGACAGGGACCAATCAGCCCCAGCATTTT	TRBV5-1	TRBJ1-5	TRBD1	14	-
CAITVSGITGELFF	TGTGCCATCACGGTGAGCGGGATCACCGGGGAGCTGTTTTTT	TRBV10-3	TRBJ2-2	TRBD2	14	-
CASSSGQGYGYTF	TGTGCCAGCAGCTCAGGACAGGGATATGGCTACACCTTC	TRBV11-1	TRBJ1-2	TRBD1	13	-
CASSLELAGNTGELFF	TGTGCCAGCTCACTTGAACTAGCGGGAAACACCGGGGAGCTGTTTTTT	TRBV18	TRBJ2-2	TRBD2	16	-
CASSSGTGGETQYF	TGTGCCAGCTCTTCCGGGACAGGGGGAGAGACCCAGTACTTC	TRBV18	TRBJ2-5	TRBD1	14	once
CAWSAEWGQDYGYTF	TGTGCCTGGAGTGCCGAATGGGGACAGGACTATGGCTACACCTTC	TRBV30	TRBJ1-2	TRBD1	15	-
CASSFSGSKETQYF	TGTGCCAGCAGCTTTAGCGGGAGCAAAGAGACCCAGTACTTC	TRBV7-2	TRBJ2-5	TRBD2	14	-
CASSDGGFLHF	TGTGCCAGCAGTGACGGAGGATTCCTCCACTTT	TRBV6-4	TRBJ1-6	-	11	-
CASSLLSASGPGQYF	TGTGCCAGCAGCTTACTTTCCGCCAGCGGGCCCGGGCAGTACTTC	TRBV7-2	TRBJ2-7	-	15	-
CASSSLAYEQYF	TGTGCCAGTTCCAGCCTGGCCTACGAGCAGTACTTC	TRBV18	TRBJ2-7	-	12	-
CASSATPSGVGDTQYF	TGTGCCAGCAGTGCCACCCCGAGCGGAGTGGGAGATACGCAGTATTTT	TRBV6-6	TRBJ2-3	-	16	-
CASSIGDRGYYGYTF	TGTGCCAGTAGTATAGGGGACAGGGGATACTATGGCTACACCTTC	TRBV19	TRBJ1-2	TRBD1	15	-
CASGETYEQYF	TGTGCCAGCGGGGAAACCTACGAGCAGTACTTC	TRBV2	TRBJ2-7	-	11	few
CAWSATQGFAFF	TGTGCCTGGAGTGCTACACAGGGGTTTGCTTTCTTT	TRBV30	TRBJ1-1	TRBD1	12	-
CASSSPGTGYYEQYF	TGCGCCAGCAGCTCACCCGGGACAGGGTACTACGAGCAGTACTTC	TRBV5-1	TRBJ2-7	TRBD1	15	-
CASQSGGDPYEQYF	TGTGCCAGTCAGTCAGGGGGTGACCCCTACGAGCAGTACTTC	TRBV28	TRBJ2-7	TRBD1	14	-
CATGQGGLSTGELFF	TGTGCTACCGGACAGGGTGGTTTAAGCACCGGGGAGCTGTTTTTT	TRBV10-3	TRBJ2-2	TRBD1	15	-
CASSLVAGRRQETQYF	TGCGCCAGCAGCTTGGTGGCGGGAAGACGCCAAGAGACCCAGTACTTC	TRBV5-1	TRBJ2-5	-	16	-
CASSLSGNEKLFF	TGCGCCAGCAGCTTGTCCGGGAATGAAAAACTGTTTTTT	TRBV5-1	TRBJ1-4	-	13	-
CASGGGRINTGELFF	TGCGCCTCCGGGGGCGGGAGGATTAACACCGGGGAGCTGTTTTTT	TRBV5-1	TRBJ2-2	TRBD2	15	-
CASSLGTGAHEQYF	TGTGCCAGCAGCTTGGGGACAGGGGCCCACGAGCAGTACTTC	TRBV5-6	TRBJ2-7	TRBD1	14	-
CASSLPAPDTGELFF	TGCGCCAGCAGCCTTCCCGCGCCTGACACCGGGGAGCTGTTTTTT	TRBV5-1	TRBJ2-2	-	15	-
CASSSKRRSNEQFF	TGTGCCAGCAGCTCAAAGCGACGCTCGAATGAGCAGTTCTTC	TRBV5-4	TRBJ2-1	-	14	-
CASSERQNEAFF	TGTGCCAGCAGTGAACGACAGAATGAAGCTTTCTTT	TRBV6-1	TRBJ1-1	-	12	-
CASSLRGQGETGELFF	TGCGCCAGCAGCTTGAGGGGACAGGGTGAGACCGGGGAGCTGTTTTTT	TRBV5-1	TRBJ2-2	TRBD1	16	-
CASSLGSPAKNIQYF	TGCGCCAGCAGCTTGGGCTCTCCAGCCAAAAACATTCAGTACTTC	TRBV5-1	TRBJ2-4	-	15	-
CAIQGVDYEQYF	TGTGCCATCCAAGGGGTAGACTACGAGCAGTACTTC	TRBV10-3	TRBJ2-7	-	12	-
CASSTRTGGGTEAFF	TGTGCCAGCAGCACCCGGACAGGGGGAGGCACTGAAGCTTTCTTT	TRBV7-2	TRBJ1-1	TRBD1	15	once
CASSIGIIGPRDNEQFF	TGTGCCAGTAGTATAGGGATAATAGGTCCAAGAGACAATGAGCAGTTCTTC	TRBV19	TRBJ2-1	-	17	-
CASSLGGNTYNEQFF	TGCGCCAGCAGCTTGGGAGGGAACACCTACAATGAGCAGTTCTTC	TRBV5-1	TRBJ2-1	-	15	-
CASRRTVNTEAFF	TGTGCCAGCCGCCGGACGGTGAACACTGAAGCTTTCTTT	TRBV27	TRBJ1-1	-	13	-
CASSLDRDGEKLFF	TGCGCCAGCAGCTTGGACAGGGATGGGGAAAAACTGTTTTTT	TRBV5-1	TRBJ1-4	-	14	-
CASSLIQGTGELFF	TGTGCCAGCAGCCTTATACAGGGCACCGGGGAGCTGTTTTTT	TRBV14	TRBJ2-2	-	14	-
CASSSGQYQETQYF	TGTGCCAGCAGTTCGGGACAGTACCAAGAGACCCAGTACTTC	TRBV6-6	TRBJ2-5	TRBD1	14	-
CASSRRVEGSYEQYF	TGCGCCAGCAGCCGTCGGGTGGAGGGCTCCTACGAGCAGTACTTC	TRBV4-3	TRBJ2-7	-	15	-
CASSSRTGLSNEQFF	TGCGCCAGCAGCTCACGGACAGGGCTAAGCAATGAGCAGTTCTTC	TRBV5-1	TRBJ2-1	TRBD1	15	-
CASSLAGQEETQYF	TGTGCCAGCAGCTTGGCAGGCCAGGAAGAGACCCAGTACTTC	TRBV5-4	TRBJ2-5	-	14	-
CASSLAARRLSQETQYF	TGTGCCAGCAGCTTAGCGGCCAGGAGACTCTCCCAAGAGACCCAGTACTTC	TRBV7-9	TRBJ2-5	-	17	-
CASSQGGTGYEQYF	TGCGCCAGCAGCCAAGGCGGGACAGGCTACGAGCAGTACTTC	TRBV4-3	TRBJ2-7	TRBD1	14	once
CASSATGTGEYF	TGTGCCAGCTCAGCTACCGGGACAGGAGAGTACTTC	TRBV18	TRBJ1-2	TRBD1	12	-
CASSWGRIGEQYF	TGTGCCAGCAGTTGGGGGAGGATTGGGGAGCAGTACTTC	TRBV27	TRBJ2-7	-	13	-
CSALFYSNTGELFF	TGCAGCGCGTTGTTTTATTCCAACACCGGGGAGCTGTTTTTT	TRBV29-1	TRBJ2-2	-	14	once
CASSLTGQGTTDTQYF	TGTGCCAGCAGCTTAACGGGACAGGGGACCACAGATACGCAGTATTTT	TRBV7-9	TRBJ2-3	TRBD1	16	-
CASSQVQDTQYF	TGTGCCAGCAGTCAGGTGCAGGATACGCAGTATTTT	TRBV6-1	TRBJ2-3	-	12	-
CASSSLPIFGRYEQYF	TGTGCCAGCAGCTCTCTCCCTATATTTGGAAGATACGAGCAGTACTTC	TRBV7-9	TRBJ2-7	-	16	-
CAWSVSYEQYF	TGTGCCTGGAGTGTTTCCTACGAGCAGTACTTC	TRBV30	TRBJ2-7	-	11	-
CAWGSGVQETQYF	TGTGCCTGGGGTAGCGGAGTCCAAGAGACCCAGTACTTC	TRBV30	TRBJ2-5	-	13	-
CASSYQLVGNYGYTF	TGTGCCAGCAGTTATCAATTGGTCGGAAACTATGGCTACACCTTC	TRBV6-5	TRBJ1-2	-	15	-
CASSGSTGEGYQPQHF	TGTGCCAGCAGTGGAAGTACAGGGGAGGGGTATCAGCCCCAGCATTTT	TRBV2	TRBJ1-5	TRBD1	16	-
CAWSWSHNTGELFF	TGTGCCTGGAGTTGGAGTCATAACACCGGGGAGCTGTTTTTT	TRBV30	TRBJ2-2	-	14	-
CASSRVPGQGSNQPQHF	TGTGCCAGCTCACGAGTACCGGGACAGGGAAGCAATCAGCCCCAGCATTTT	TRBV18	TRBJ1-5	TRBD1	17	once
CASSQDRSSGGETQYF	TGCGCCAGCAGCCAAGATAGGTCTAGCGGGGGGGAGACCCAGTACTTC	TRBV4-3	TRBJ2-5	TRBD2	16	-
CASSSQLVPNEQFF	TGTGCCAGCAGCTCCCAACTCGTACCCAATGAGCAGTTCTTC	TRBV11-3	TRBJ2-1	-	14	-